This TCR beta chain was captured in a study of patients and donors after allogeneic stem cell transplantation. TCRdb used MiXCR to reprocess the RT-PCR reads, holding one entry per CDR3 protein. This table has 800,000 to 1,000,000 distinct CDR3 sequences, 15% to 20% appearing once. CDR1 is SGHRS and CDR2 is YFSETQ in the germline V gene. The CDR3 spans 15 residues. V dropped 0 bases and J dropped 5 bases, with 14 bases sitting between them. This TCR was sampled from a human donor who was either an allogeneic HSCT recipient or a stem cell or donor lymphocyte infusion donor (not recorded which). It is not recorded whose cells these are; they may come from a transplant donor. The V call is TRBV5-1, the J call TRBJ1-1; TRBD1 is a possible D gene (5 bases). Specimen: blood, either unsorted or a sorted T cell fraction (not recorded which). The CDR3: CASSLGLQGRTEAFF. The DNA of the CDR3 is TGCGCCAGCAGCTTGGGGCTTCAGGGAAGGACTGAAGCTTTCTTT.